This note documents a single T cell receptor (beta chain) sequence. The data are from a study of beta chain features in type 1 diabetes. Blood was collected once per donor into heparin, averaging about 110 mL. TCRB transcripts that were expressed got sequenced, as all of the isolated RNA had been reverse transcribed. Some clones are missing from TCRdb's copy, which holds only in-frame ones; the method was immunoSEQ multiplex PCR. The table lists about 360,000 clones, over 9.5% of them singletons. The J segment lost 3 bases and the V segment lost 2 bases, leaving 3 bases of the junction unmatched. The CDR3 is 16 residues long. Germline lookup yields CDR1 MDHEN and CDR2 SYDVKM.

The chain is built from TRBV28 and TRBJ1-5, with 11 nucleotides matching TRBD1. This receptor was obtained from a young man in good health. The sequenced sample consisted of naive CD4+ T cells from blood. The CDR3 region has the DNA TGTGCCAGCAGTTTAGGGACAGGGGGATCCAATCAGCCCCAGCATTTT. This translates into CASSLGTGGSNQPQHF. Drawing the rest from reference TRBV28 and TRBJ1-5, the complete variable domain is DVKVTQSSRYLVKRTGEKVFLECVQDMDHENMFWYRQDPGLGLRLIYFSYDVKMKEKGDIPEGYSVSREKKERFSLILESASTNQTSMYLCASSLGTGGSNQPQHFGDGTRLSIL.